This passage covers 23 T cell receptor beta chains from one sample sequenced in a study of PD-L1 blockade in urothelial cancer. Described time point: pretreatment peripheral blood. Sequenced by immunoSEQ multiplex PCR; TCRdb stores in-frame clones only, minus some. This table holds tens of thousands of clones, 82% found once. Sequences were derived from PBMCs, sampled around atezolizumab (anti-PD-L1) treatment. These receptor sequences come from a man aged 50-59 years with urothelial cancer.

The rearrangement uses TRBV6-1 and TRBJ2-5; 7 bases fit TRBD2. V lost 6 bases and J lost 4; bases outside the gene matches: 8. This CDR3 comprises 14 residues. Germline V gene lookup returns CDR1 MNHNS and CDR2 SASEGT. This CDR3 is CASSVGGPRETQYF. The CDR3 DNA sequence: TGTGCCAGCAGCGTGGGAGGGCCTCGAGAGACCCAGTACTTC.

The rearrangement joins TRBV19 to TRBJ2-2; D remains unclear. The CDR3 loop spans 15 amino acids. Germline V gene data show CDR1 as LNHDA and CDR2 as SQIVND (reference sequence). Trimming took off 6 bases at V and 0 bases at J, with 11 bases between the two ends. The CDR3 region is CASSSLQANTGELFF. Here the CDR3 DNA reads TGTGCCAGTAGCAGCCTCCAGGCGAACACCGGGGAGCTGTTTTTT.

The genes are TRBV6-1 and TRBJ2-7; D possibly corresponds to TRBD2 (7 bases). The CDR3 consists of 20 residues. Germline loops: CDR1 MNHNS, CDR2 SASEGT. Trimming took off 3 bases at V and 5 bases at J, with 32 bases between the two ends. The CDR3: CASSEVYVGTGGAGGDEQYF. CDR3 nucleotide sequence: TGTGCCAGCAGTGAGGTTTATGTGGGTACGGGGGGCGCAGGTGGGGACGAGCAGTACTTC.

This clone was seen a handful of times. This sequence joins TRBV18 and TRBJ1-5; D gene uncertain. This CDR3 region has 13 residues. CDR1 KGHSH and CDR2 LQKENI come from the germline V gene. V was pared by 2 bases and J by 7 bases, with 9 bases between. This CDR3 is CASSPTQNQPQHF. For the CDR3, the DNA is TGTGCCAGCTCACCAACCCAGAACCAGCCCCAGCATTTT.

The J gene is TRBJ2-3, the V gene TRBV10-1, with 9 bases lining up with TRBD2. V trimming: 8 bases; J trimming: 5 bases; junction bases outside the gene matches: 5. The CDR3 sequence is 13 residues long. Germline V gene sequence: CDR1 WNHNN, CDR2 SYGVQD (reference sequence). The CDR3 bases are TGCGCCAGCCAGCTAGCGGGGCAAGATACGCAGTATTTT. Protein sequence: CASQLAGQDTQYF.

The CDR3 sequence is CASSMTSGRANEQFF. In DNA form, the CDR3 reads TGTGCCAGCAGTATGACTAGCGGGAGGGCGAATGAGCAGTTCTTC. The chain joins TRBV2 to TRBJ2-1; 14 bases match TRBD2. CDR1 is SNHLY, CDR2 FYNNEI, per germline. J was trimmed by 7 bases and V by 5 bases; bases with no gene match: 4. The CDR3 contains 15 residues.

The rearrangement links TRBV5-4 to TRBJ2-1; 9 positions agree with TRBD1. The V segment lost 4 bases and the J segment 4 bases; nucleotides outside the gene matches: 12. Germline V gene lookup returns CDR1 SGHNT and CDR2 YYREEE (reference sequence). This CDR3 is 17 amino acids long. The CDR3 sequence: CASSRRGTGRPYNEQFF. CDR3 nucleotide sequence: TGTGCCAGCAGCCGGAGGGGGACAGGGCGCCCTTACAATGAGCAGTTCTTC. Drawing the rest from reference TRBV5-4 and TRBJ2-1, the complete variable domain is ETGVTQSPTHLIKTRGQQVTLRCSSQSGHNTVSWYQQALGQGPQFIFQYYREEENGRGNFPPRFSGLQFPNYSSELNVNALELDDSALYLCASSRRGTGRPYNEQFFGPGTRLTVL.

The sample holds a few counts of this clone. The CDR3 DNA follows: TGCGCCAGCAGCTTCAGTGACAGGGGTCAAGAGACCCAGTACTTC. Its protein product is CASSFSDRGQETQYF. The genes are TRBV5-1 and TRBJ2-5, with TRBD1 identical over 8 bases. Trimming at V came to 2 bases and at J to 2 bases, leaving 5 bases not matched to a gene. The CDR3 consists of 15 residues. Germline assignment: CDR1 SGHRS and CDR2 YFSETQ. The full variable domain, its missing parts supplied by reference TRBV5-1 and TRBJ2-5, is KAGVTQTPRYLIKTRGQQVTLSCSPISGHRSVSWYQQTPGQGLQFLFEYFSETQRNKGNFPGRFSGRQFSNSRSEMNVSTLELGDSALYLCASSFSDRGQETQYFGPGTRLLVL.

A few counts support this clone. Additional DNA sequences in this sample encode the identical CDR3. The chain recombines TRBV5-1 with TRBJ1-1; D remains unclear. Trimming shortened V by 0 bases and J by 1 base, and 7 bases separated the two germline ends. The germline gives CDR1 SGHRS, CDR2 YFSETQ. The CDR3 loop spans 14 amino acids. CDR3 DNA sequence: TGCGCCAGCAGCTTGGGGTCCGGGAACACTGAAGCTTTCTTT. Translation gives CASSLGSGNTEAFF. Based on the CDR3 plus reference TRBV5-1 and TRBJ1-1, the full variable domain is KAGVTQTPRYLIKTRGQQVTLSCSPISGHRSVSWYQQTPGQGLQFLFEYFSETQRNKGNFPGRFSGRQFSNSRSEMNVSTLELGDSALYLCASSLGSGNTEAFFGQGTRLTVV.

This clone was picked up a small number of times. The V and J genes are TRBV18 and TRBJ2-2, with D possibly matching TRBD2 (6 bases). CDR1 KGHSH and CDR2 LQKENI come from the germline V gene. This CDR3 spans 13 amino acids. V dropped 4 bases and J dropped 4 bases, with 7 bases sitting between them. CDR3 coding DNA: TGTGCCAGCTCACAACTAGCCACCGGGGAGCTGTTTTTT. Translating it yields CASSQLATGELFF. The full variable domain, rest sourced from reference TRBV18 and TRBJ2-2, is NAGVMQNPRHLVRRRGQEARLRCSPMKGHSHVYWYRQLPEEGLKFMVYLQKENIIDESGMPKERFSAEFPKEGPSILRIQQVVRGDSAAYFCASSQLATGELFFGEGSRLTVL.

V and J are TRBV11-1 and TRBJ1-5, with D unclear. V lost 5 bases, J lost 9 bases, and 20 bases lay in between. Germline lookup yields CDR1 SGHAT and CDR2 FQDESV (reference sequence). The length of the CDR3 is 15 residues. Here the CDR3 reads CASSATGAGDGPQHF. DNA for the CDR3: TGTGCCAGCAGCGCAACCGGAGCCGGGGATGGGCCCCAGCATTTT.

This chain connects TRBV19 to TRBJ1-1; D might be TRBD1 (6 bases). The germline CDR1 and CDR2 sequences are LNHDA and SQIVND (reference sequence). This CDR3 has 16 amino acids. V lost 7 bases and J 5 bases, leaving 23 bases between the germline ends. CDR3 sequence reads: CASTPDGGWGQTEAFF. In nucleotides, the CDR3 is TGTGCCAGTACCCCGGACGGGGGGTGGGGACAAACTGAAGCTTTCTTT. Drawing the rest from reference TRBV19 and TRBJ1-1, the complete variable domain is DGGITQSPKYLFRKEGQNVTLSCEQNLNHDAMYWYRQDPGQGLRLIYYSQIVNDFQKGDIAEGYSVSREKKESFPLTVTSAQKNPTAFYLCASTPDGGWGQTEAFFGQGTRLTVV.

This chain links TRBV5-6 with TRBJ2-1, with D unresolved. The CDR3 covers 14 residues. V lost 0 bases to trimming and J lost 5 bases, with 9 bases between them. CDR1 is SGHDT and CDR2 is YYEEEE in the germline V gene. CDR3 nucleotides: TGTGCCAGCAGCTTGGGGCCCCAAGACAATGAGCAGTTCTTC. Amino acids: CASSLGPQDNEQFF. The complete variable domain, with remaining parts taken from reference TRBV5-6 and TRBJ2-1, reads DAGVTQSPTHLIKTRGQQVTLRCSPKSGHDTVSWYQQALGQGPQFIFQYYEEEERQRGNFPDRFSGHQFPNYSSELNVNALLLGDSALYLCASSLGPQDNEQFFGPGTRLTVL.

The V gene is TRBV29-1, the J gene TRBJ1-5, with D tentatively TRBD1 (6 bases). Trimming cost V 5 bases and J 11 bases, with 16 bases left between them. Germline assignment: CDR1 SQVTM and CDR2 ANQGSEA. The CDR3 loop spans 12 amino acids. CDR3 DNA: TGCAGCGTTAACGATGGGGCAGGGGCCCAGCATTTT. Its translation is CSVNDGAGAQHF.

This clone was detected only once. V usage is TRBV10-1 and J usage is TRBJ2-1; 11 bases map to TRBD2. The V segment lost 3 bases and the J segment 5 bases; nucleotides outside the gene matches: 3. This CDR3 spans 15 amino acids. CDR1 is WNHNN and CDR2 is SYGVQD in the germline V gene (reference sequence). The CDR3 nucleotides read TGCGCCAGCAGTGACCTAGCGGGGGGCCACAATGAGCAGTTCTTC. Amino acids: CASSDLAGGHNEQFF.

The J gene is TRBJ2-5, the V gene TRBV6-5; 14 bases map to TRBD2. Germline V gene sequence: CDR1 MNHEY, CDR2 SVGAGI. The length of the CDR3 is 15 residues. Losses at the gene ends were 7 bases for V and 5 bases for J; bases not matched to a gene: 6. CDR3 region: CASTRLAGGGETQYF. The CDR3 DNA sequence: TGTGCCAGCACCAGACTAGCGGGAGGGGGGGAGACCCAGTACTTC.

This rearrangement joins TRBV19 to TRBJ1-2, with unresolved D. The V gene lost 0 bases and the J gene lost 2 bases, with 10 bases spanning the gap. The CDR3 covers 15 residues. Germline CDR1 LNHDA, CDR2 SQIVND (reference sequence). The CDR3 protein is CASSIEPGSNYGYTF. The DNA of the CDR3 is TGTGCCAGTAGTATAGAGCCCGGGAGCAACTATGGCTACACCTTC.

The chain combines TRBV29-1 with TRBJ1-2; possible D gene TRBD1, 6 bases. Germline lookup yields CDR1 SQVTM and CDR2 ANQGSEA. This CDR3 spans 13 amino acids. Between the trimmed V and J ends, which lost 6 bases and 0 bases, there was a span of 11 bases. The CDR3 is CSVLRTANYGYTF. Written as DNA, the CDR3 is TGCAGCGTACTCAGGACAGCTAACTATGGCTACACCTTC.

The rearrangement uses TRBV19 and TRBJ2-4; D might be TRBD2 (5 bases). The CDR3 is 19 residues long. Between the trimmed V and J ends, which lost 0 bases and 2 bases, there was a span of 20 bases. The germline gives CDR1 LNHDA, CDR2 SQIVND (reference sequence). CDR3 bases: TGTGCCAGTAGTATAGATCTTGGAGCGGTTTCGACAACCAAAAACATTCAGTACTTC. Encoded protein: CASSIDLGAVSTTKNIQYF.

The genes are TRBV6-5 and TRBJ1-2, with 9 bases aligning to TRBD1. The CDR3 extends over 15 amino acids. The ends lost 8 bases at V and 2 bases at J; junction bases unmatched: 9. Germline V gene lookup returns CDR1 MNHEY and CDR2 SVGAGI. DNA of the CDR3: TGTGCCAGCCAGTCTCTAGGGACAGGGAACTATGGCTACACCTTC. It translates to CASQSLGTGNYGYTF.

This clone came up once. This chain connects TRBV6-4 to TRBJ1-5; TRBD1 matches at 10 bases. The CDR3 runs to 17 residues. Germline V CDR1 and CDR2: MRHNA, SNTAGT. V lost 9 bases to trimming and J lost 0 bases; unmatched junction nucleotides: 11. Written as DNA, the CDR3 is TGTGCCAGGACGGGGACAGGGGTCTTCTATAGCAATCAGCCCCAGCATTTT. Encoded protein: CARTGTGVFYSNQPQHF.

The J gene is TRBJ1-1, the V gene TRBV6-4; D might be TRBD1 (5 bases). The CDR3 is 16 amino acids. Germline V gives CDR1 MRHNA, CDR2 SNTAGT. Trimming stripped 3 bases from V and 4 bases from J, with 18 bases between. This CDR3 is CASSDPADRLATEAFF. CDR3 bases: TGTGCCAGCAGTGATCCTGCTGACAGACTGGCCACTGAAGCTTTCTTT.

The chain has TRBV11-2 and TRBJ1-1; D remains ambiguous. V dropped 1 base and J dropped 5 bases, with 8 bases sitting between them. The CDR3 extends over 13 amino acids. Germline CDR1 SGHAT, CDR2 FQNNGV. CDR3 sequence (DNA): TGTGCCAGCAGCTTAGGGGTACAGACTGAAGCTTTCTTT. It specifies CASSLGVQTEAFF.